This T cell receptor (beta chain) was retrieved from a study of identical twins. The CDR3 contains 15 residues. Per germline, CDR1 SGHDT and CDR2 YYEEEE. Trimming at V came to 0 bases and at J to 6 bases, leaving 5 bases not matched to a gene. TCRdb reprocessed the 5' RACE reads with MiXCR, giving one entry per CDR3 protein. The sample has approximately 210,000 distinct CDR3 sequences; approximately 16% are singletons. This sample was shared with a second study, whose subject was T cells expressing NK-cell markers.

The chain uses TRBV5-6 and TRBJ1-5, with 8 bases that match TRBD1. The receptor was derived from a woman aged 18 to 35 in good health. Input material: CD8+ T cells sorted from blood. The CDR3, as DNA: TGTGCCAGCAGCTTGGGCACAGGGGGAACTCAGCCCCAGCATTTT. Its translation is CASSLGTGGTQPQHF.